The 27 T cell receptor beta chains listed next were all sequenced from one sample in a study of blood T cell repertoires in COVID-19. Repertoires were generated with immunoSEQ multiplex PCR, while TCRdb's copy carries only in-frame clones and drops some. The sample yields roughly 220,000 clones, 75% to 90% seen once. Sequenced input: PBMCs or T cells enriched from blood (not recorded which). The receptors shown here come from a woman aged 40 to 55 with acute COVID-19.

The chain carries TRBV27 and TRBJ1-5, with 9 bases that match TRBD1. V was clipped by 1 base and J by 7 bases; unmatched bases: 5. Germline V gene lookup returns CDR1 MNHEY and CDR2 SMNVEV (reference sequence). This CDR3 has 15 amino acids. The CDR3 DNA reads TGTGCCAGCAGTTTATACCGGGACAGGGTGCAGCCCCAGCATTTT. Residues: CASSLYRDRVQPQHF.

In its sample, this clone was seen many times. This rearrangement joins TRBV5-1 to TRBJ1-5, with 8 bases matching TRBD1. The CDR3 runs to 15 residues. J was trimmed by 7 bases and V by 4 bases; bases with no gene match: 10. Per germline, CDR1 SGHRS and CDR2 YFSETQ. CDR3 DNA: TGCGCCAGCAGCGTCACGACAGGGGACGGACAGCCCCAGCATTTT. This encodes CASSVTTGDGQPQHF.

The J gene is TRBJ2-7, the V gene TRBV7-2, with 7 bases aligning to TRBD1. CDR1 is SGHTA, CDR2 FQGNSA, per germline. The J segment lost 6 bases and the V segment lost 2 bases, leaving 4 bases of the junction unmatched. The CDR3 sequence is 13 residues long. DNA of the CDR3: TGTGCCAGCAGCTTAAGACAGGGTATCGAGCAGTACTTC. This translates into CASSLRQGIEQYF.

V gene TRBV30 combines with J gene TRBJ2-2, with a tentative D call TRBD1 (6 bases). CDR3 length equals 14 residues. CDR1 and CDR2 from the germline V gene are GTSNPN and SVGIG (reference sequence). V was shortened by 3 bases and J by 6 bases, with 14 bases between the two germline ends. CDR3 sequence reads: CAWSALQGPGELFF. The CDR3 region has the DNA TGTGCCTGGAGCGCCCTACAGGGACCCGGGGAGCTGTTTTTT.

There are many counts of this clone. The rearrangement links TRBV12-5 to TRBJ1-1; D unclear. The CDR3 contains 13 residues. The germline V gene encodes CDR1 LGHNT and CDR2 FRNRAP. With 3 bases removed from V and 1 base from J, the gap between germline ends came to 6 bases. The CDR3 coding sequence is TGTGCTAGTGGTTTATCGAGGAACACTGAAGCTTTCTTT. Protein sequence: CASGLSRNTEAFF.

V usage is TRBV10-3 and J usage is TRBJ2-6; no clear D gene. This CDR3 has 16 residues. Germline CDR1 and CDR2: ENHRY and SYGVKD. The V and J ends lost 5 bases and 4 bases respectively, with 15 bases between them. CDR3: CAISRSTSLGANVLTF. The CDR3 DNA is TGTGCCATCAGTCGGTCCACGTCGTTGGGGGCCAACGTCCTGACTTTC.

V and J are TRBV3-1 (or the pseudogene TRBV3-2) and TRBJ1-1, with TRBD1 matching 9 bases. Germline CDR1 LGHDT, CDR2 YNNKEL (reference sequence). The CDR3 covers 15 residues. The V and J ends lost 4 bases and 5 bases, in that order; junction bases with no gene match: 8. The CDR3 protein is CASSPGQGTRTEAFF. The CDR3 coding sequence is TGTGCCAGCAGCCCGGGACAGGGAACTCGGACTGAAGCTTTCTTT.

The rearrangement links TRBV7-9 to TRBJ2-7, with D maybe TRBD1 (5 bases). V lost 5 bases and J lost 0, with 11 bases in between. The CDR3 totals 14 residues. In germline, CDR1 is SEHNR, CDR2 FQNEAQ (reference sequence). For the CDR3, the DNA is TGTGCCAGCAGCCCCTGGACAAGCTCCTACGAGCAGTACTTC. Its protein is CASSPWTSSYEQYF.

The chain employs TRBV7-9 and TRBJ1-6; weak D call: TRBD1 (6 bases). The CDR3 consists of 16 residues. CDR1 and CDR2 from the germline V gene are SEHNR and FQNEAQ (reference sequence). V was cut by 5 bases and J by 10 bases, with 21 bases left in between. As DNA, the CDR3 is TGTGCCAGCAGCATCTCAGGGGCCGCCGTGGGGTCACCCCTCCACTTT. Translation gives CASSISGAAVGSPLHF.

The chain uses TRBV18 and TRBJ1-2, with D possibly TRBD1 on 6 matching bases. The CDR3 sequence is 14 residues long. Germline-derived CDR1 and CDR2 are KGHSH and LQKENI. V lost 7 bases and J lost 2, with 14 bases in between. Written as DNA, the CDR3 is TGTGCCAGCTTCCAAGGGGGTTCGAACTATGGCTACACCTTC. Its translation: CASFQGGSNYGYTF.

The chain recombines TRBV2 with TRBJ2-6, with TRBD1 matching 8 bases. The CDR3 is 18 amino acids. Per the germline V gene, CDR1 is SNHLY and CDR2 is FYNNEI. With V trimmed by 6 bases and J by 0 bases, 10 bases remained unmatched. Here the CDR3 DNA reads TGTGCCAGCAGATCCGGACAGGGAACCCCCTCTGGGGCCAACGTCCTGACTTTC. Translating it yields CASRSGQGTPSGANVLTF.

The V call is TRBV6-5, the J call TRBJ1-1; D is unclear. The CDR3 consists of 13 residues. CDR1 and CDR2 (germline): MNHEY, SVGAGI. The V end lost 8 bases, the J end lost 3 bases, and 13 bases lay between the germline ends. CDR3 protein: CASSQVDYTEAFF. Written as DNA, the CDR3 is TGTGCCAGCTCTCAGGTAGATTACACTGAAGCTTTCTTT.

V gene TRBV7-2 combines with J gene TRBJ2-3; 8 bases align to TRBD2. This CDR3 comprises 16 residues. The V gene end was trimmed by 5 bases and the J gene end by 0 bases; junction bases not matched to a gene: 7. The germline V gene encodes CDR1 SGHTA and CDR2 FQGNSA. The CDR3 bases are TGTGCCAGCAGCCGCATGGGCGGGGGGAGCACAGATACGCAGTATTTT. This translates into CASSRMGGGSTDTQYF.

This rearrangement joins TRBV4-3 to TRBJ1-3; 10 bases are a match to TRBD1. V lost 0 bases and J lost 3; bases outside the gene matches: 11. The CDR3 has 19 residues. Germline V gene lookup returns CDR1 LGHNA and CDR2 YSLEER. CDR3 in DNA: TGCGCCAGCAGCCAAGATTACAGCGGGACAGGGGTACGTGGAAACACCATATATTTT. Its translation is CASSQDYSGTGVRGNTIYF.

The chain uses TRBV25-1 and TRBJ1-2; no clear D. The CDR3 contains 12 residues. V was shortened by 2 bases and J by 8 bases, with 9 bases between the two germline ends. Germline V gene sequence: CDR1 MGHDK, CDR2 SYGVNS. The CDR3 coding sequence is TGTGCCAGCAGTGAAACCGCCTACGGCTACACCTTC. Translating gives CASSETAYGYTF.

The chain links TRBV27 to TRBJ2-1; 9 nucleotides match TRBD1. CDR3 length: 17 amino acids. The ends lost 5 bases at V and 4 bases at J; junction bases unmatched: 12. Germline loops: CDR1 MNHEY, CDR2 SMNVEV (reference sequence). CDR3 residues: CASSHRRGQGPYNEQFF. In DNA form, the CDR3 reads TGTGCCAGCAGTCACCGACGGGGACAGGGACCTTACAATGAGCAGTTCTTC.

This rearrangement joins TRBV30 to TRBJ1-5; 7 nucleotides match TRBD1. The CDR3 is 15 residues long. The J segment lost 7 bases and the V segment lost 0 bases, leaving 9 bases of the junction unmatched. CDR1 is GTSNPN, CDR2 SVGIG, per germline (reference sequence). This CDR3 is CAWSVGGQDNQPQHF. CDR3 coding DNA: TGTGCCTGGAGTGTAGGCGGACAGGACAACCAGCCCCAGCATTTT.

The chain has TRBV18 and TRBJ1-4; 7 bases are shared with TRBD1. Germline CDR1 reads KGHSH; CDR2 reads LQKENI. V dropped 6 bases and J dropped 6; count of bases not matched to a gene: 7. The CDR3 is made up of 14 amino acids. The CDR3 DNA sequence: TGTGCCAGCTCGCAGGACAGGAACTATGAAAAACTGTTTTTT. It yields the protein CASSQDRNYEKLFF. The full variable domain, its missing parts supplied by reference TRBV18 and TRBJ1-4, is NAGVMQNPRHLVRRRGQEARLRCSPMKGHSHVYWYRQLPEEGLKFMVYLQKENIIDESGMPKERFSAEFPKEGPSILRIQQVVRGDSAAYFCASSQDRNYEKLFFGSGTQLSVL.

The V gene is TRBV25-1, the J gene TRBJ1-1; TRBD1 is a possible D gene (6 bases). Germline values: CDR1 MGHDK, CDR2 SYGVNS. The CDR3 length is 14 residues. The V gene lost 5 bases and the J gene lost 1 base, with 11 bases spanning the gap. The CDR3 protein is CASSRDNQNTEAFF. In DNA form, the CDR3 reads TGTGCCAGCAGTCGGGACAACCAGAACACTGAAGCTTTCTTT.

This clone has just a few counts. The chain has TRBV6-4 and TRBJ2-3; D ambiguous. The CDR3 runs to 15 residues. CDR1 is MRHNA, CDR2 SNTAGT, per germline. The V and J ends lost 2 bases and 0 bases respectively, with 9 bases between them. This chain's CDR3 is CASSDGGASTDTQYF. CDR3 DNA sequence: TGTGCCAGCAGTGACGGCGGAGCTAGCACAGATACGCAGTATTTT.

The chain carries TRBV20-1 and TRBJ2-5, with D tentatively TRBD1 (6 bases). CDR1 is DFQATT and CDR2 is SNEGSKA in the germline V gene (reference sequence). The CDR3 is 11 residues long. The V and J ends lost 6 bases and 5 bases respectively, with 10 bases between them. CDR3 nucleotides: TGCAGTGCAAACAGGGATGAGACCCAGTACTTC. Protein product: CSANRDETQYF.

The CDR3 here is CASHPRGLKEHQHF. The CDR3 bases are TGTGCCAGCCACCCCAGGGGGCTGAAGGAGCACCAGCATTTT. The V call is TRBV19, the J call TRBJ1-5, with TRBD1 matching 8 bases. Germline V gene lookup returns CDR1 LNHDA and CDR2 SQIVND (reference sequence). This CDR3 has 14 residues. Trimming removed 9 bases from V and 12 bases from J; junction bases left unmatched: 16.

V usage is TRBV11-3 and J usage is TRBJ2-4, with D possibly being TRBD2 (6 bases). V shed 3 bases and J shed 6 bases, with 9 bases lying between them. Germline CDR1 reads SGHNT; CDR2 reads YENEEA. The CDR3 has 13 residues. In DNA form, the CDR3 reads TGTGCCAGCAGCTTCGGGGGTCTAAACATTCAGTACTTC. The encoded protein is CASSFGGLNIQYF. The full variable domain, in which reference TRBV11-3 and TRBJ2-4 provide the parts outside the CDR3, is EAGVVQSPRYKIIEKKQPVAFWCNPISGHNTLYWYLQNLGQGPELLIRYENEEAVDDSQLPKDRFSAERLKGVDSTLKIQPAELGDSAVYLCASSFGGLNIQYFGAGTRLSVL.

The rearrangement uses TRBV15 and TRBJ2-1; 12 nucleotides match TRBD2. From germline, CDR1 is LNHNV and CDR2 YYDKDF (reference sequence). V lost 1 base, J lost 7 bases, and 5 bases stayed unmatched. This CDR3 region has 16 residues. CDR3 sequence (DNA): TGTGCCACCAGCAGAGTCCTAGCGGGGGGGAAAAATGAGCAGTTCTTC. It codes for CATSRVLAGGKNEQFF.

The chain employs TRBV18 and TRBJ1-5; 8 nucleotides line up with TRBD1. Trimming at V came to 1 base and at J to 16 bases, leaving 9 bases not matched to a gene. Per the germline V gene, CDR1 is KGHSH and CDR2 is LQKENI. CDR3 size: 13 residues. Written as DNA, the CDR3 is TGTGCCAGCTCACCACGGGGACAGGACCCACAACATTTT. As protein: CASSPRGQDPQHF.

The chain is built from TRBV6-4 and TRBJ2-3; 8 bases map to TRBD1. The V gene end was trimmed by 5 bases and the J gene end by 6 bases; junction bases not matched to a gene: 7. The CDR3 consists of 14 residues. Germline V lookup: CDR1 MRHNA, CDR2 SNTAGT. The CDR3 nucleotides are TGTGCCAGCAGTCCCCGACAGGGGATGGATACGCAGTATTTT. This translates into CASSPRQGMDTQYF.

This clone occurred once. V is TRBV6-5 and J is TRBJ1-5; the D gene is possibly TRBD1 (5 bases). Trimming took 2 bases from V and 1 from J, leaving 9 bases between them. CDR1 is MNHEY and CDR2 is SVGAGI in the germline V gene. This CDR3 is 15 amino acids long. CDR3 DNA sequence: TGTGCCAGCAGTTACGGCAGGGCCAGCAATCAGCCCCAGCATTTT. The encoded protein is CASSYGRASNQPQHF.